The rows below give T cell receptor beta chains drawn from one sample of a study of CD8+ T cells in alopecia areata. Profiled with immunoSEQ multiplex PCR; TCRdb holds only in-frame clones, not every one. The sample yields 200,000 or so clones, 58% seen once. Sequenced here: CD4+ T cells sorted from blood, sampled at week 24, from a patient treated with tofacitinib. The receptors here all came from a human donor with alopecia areata. Both conserved end residues are part of each CDR3. The D gene is left open where the match is weak. Clone sizes are given selectively: once, few, many, or a class where the clone is expanded.

j_call	v_call	d_call	clone_size	cdr3_aa	cdr3_nt
TRBJ2-2	TRBV5-1	TRBD1	.	CASYRDRVTELFF	TGCGCCAGCTACCGGGACAGGGTTACGGAGCTGTTTTTT
TRBJ2-3	TRBV11-2	.	.	CASSLIPDTQYF	TGTGCCAGCAGCCTGATTCCAGATACGCAGTATTTT
TRBJ1-2	TRBV4-2	TRBD1	.	CASSQRNFGQGDGYTF	TGTGCCAGCAGCCAAAGAAATTTTGGACAGGGGGATGGCTACACCTTC
TRBJ1-2	TRBV6-5	.	few	CASSRGWEGGYTF	TGTGCCAGCAGTCGCGGCTGGGAGGGTGGCTACACCTTC
TRBJ2-3	TRBV11-2	.	.	CASSLGVTQYF	TGTGCCAGCAGCTTGGGTGTTACGCAGTATTTT
TRBJ1-5	TRBV19	.	.	CASSPTLGFSNQPQHF	TGTGCCAGTAGTCCCACCCTGGGGTTTAGCAATCAGCCCCAGCATTTT
TRBJ2-5	TRBV29-1	.	.	CSVVKGTQETQYF	TGCAGCGTTGTAAAAGGCACCCAAGAGACCCAGTACTTC
TRBJ1-6	TRBV4-2	.	.	CASSQVTGYNSPLHF	TGTGCCAGCAGCCAGGTCACGGGATATAATTCACCCCTCCACTTT
TRBJ2-7	TRBV5-1	TRBD1	.	CASSSGQGEVDEQYF	TGCGCCAGCAGCTCGGGACAGGGTGAGGTTGACGAGCAGTACTTC
TRBJ2-3	TRBV29-1	.	.	CSVDDPRISSTDTQYF	TGCAGCGTCGACGACCCCAGAATCTCTAGCACAGATACGCAGTATTTT
TRBJ1-5	TRBV7-9	.	few	CASSLTSNQPQHF	TGTGCCAGCAGCTTAACGAGCAATCAGCCCCAGCATTTT
TRBJ1-4	TRBV9	.	.	CASSVTWTNEKLFF	TGTGCCAGCAGCGTAACATGGACTAATGAAAAACTGTTTTTT